This T cell receptor (beta chain) was obtained from a study of CD8+ T cells in alopecia areata. Study at large: Twice a day, 5 to 10 mg of oral tofacitinib was administered to treated patients.

It was cDNA, reverse transcribed from extracted RNA, that served as the sequencing template. Clones were sequenced by immunoSEQ multiplex PCR, and TCRdb holds only the in-frame ones, with some missing. The data show 6,500 to 8,000 clones, 45% to 70% seen once. Trimming took off 1 base at V and 5 bases at J, with 10 bases between the two ends. The CDR3 covers 14 residues. CDR1 and CDR2 (germline): MDHEN, SYDVKM. Samples from alopecia areata patients were lesional scalp punch biopsies and peripheral blood. This specimen was skin, taken at week 0. The chain couples TRBV28 to TRBJ2-3; D may be TRBD2 (6 bases). The TCR comes from a human donor with alopecia areata. The CDR3 protein is CASSLSAGRDTQYF. CDR3 nucleotide sequence: TGTGCCAGCAGTTTATCTGCGGGAAGAGATACGCAGTATTTT.